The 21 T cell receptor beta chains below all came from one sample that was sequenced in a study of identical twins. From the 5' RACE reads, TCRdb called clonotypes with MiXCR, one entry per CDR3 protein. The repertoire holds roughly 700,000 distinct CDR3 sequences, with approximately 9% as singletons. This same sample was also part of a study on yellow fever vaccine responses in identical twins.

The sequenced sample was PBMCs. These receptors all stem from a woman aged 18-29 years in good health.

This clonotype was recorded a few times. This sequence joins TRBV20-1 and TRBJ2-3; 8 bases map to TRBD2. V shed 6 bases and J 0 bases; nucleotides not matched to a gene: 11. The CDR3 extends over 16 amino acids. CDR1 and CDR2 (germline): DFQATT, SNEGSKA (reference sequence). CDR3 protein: CSARGVLAASTDTQYF. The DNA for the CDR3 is TGCAGTGCCCGGGGGGTACTAGCGGCTAGCACAGATACGCAGTATTTT.

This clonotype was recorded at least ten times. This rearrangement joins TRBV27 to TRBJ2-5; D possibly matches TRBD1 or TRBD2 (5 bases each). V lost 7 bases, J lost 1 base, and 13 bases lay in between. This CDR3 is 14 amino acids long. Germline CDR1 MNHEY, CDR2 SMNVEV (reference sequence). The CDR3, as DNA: TGTGCCAGCAAGGTGGGGGTTCCCCAAGAGACCCAGTACTTC. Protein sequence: CASKVGVPQETQYF.

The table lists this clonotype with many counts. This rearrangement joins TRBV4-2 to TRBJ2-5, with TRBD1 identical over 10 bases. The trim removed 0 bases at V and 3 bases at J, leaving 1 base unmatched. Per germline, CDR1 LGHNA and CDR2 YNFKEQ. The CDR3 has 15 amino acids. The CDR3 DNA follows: TGTGCCAGCAGCCAAGAAGGGACAGGGGAAGAGACCCAGTACTTC. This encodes CASSQEGTGEETQYF.

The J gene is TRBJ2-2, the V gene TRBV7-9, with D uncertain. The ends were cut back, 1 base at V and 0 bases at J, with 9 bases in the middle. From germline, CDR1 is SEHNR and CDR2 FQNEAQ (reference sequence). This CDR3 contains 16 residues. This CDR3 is CASSLGLTTNTGELFF. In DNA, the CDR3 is TGTGCCAGCAGCTTAGGCCTGACAACGAACACCGGGGAGCTGTTTTTT.

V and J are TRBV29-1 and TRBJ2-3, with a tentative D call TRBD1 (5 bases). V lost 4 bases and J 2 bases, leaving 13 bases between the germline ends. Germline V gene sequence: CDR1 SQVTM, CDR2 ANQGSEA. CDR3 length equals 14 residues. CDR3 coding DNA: TGCAGCGTTGTTGGGGCCCAAGCCACAGATACGCAGTATTTT. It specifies CSVVGAQATDTQYF.

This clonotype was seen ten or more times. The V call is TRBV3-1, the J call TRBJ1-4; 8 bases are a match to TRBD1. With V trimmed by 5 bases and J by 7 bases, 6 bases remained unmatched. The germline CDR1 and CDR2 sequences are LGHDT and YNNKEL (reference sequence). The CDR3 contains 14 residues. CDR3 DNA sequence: TGTGCCAGCAGCTTAGGACAGGGAGGTGAAAAACTGTTTTTT. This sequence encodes CASSLGQGGEKLFF.

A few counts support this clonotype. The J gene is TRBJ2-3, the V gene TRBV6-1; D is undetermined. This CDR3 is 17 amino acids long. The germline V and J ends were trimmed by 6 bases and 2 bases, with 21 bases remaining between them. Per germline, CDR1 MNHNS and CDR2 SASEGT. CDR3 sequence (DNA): TGTGCCAGCAGCCAAGGGATCGGTATCCGACCCACAGATACGCAGTATTTT. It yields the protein CASSQGIGIRPTDTQYF.

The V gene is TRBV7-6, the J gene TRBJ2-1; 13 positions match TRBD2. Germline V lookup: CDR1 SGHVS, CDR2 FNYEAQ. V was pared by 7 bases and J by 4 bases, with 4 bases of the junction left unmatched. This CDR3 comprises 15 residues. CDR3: CASIGTSGDYNEQFF. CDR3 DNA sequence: TGTGCCAGCATCGGGACTAGCGGGGATTACAATGAGCAGTTCTTC.

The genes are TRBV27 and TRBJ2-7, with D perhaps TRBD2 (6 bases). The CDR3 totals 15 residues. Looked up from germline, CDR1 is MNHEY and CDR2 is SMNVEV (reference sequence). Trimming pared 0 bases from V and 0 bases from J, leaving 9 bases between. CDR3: CASSLSGGTSYEQYF. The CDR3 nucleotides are TGTGCCAGCAGTTTATCGGGCGGGACCTCCTACGAGCAGTACTTC.

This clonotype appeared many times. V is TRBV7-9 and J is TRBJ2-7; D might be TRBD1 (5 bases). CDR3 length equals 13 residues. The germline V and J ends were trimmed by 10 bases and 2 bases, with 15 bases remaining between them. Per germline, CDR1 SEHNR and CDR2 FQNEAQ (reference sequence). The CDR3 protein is CAIGAEIPYEQYF. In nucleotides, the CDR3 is TGTGCCATAGGGGCAGAGATTCCCTACGAGCAGTACTTC.

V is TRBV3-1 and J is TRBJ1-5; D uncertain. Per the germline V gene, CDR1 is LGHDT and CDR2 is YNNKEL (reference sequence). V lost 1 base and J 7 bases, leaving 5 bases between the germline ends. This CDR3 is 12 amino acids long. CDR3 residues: CASSQGEQPQHF. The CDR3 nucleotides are TGTGCCAGCAGCCAAGGCGAACAGCCCCAGCATTTT. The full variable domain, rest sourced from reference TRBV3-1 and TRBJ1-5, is DTAVSQTPKYLVTQMGNDKSIKCEQNLGHDTMYWYKQDSKKFLKIMFSYNNKELIINETVPNRFSPKSPDKAHLNLHINSLELGDSAVYFCASSQGEQPQHFGDGTRLSIL.

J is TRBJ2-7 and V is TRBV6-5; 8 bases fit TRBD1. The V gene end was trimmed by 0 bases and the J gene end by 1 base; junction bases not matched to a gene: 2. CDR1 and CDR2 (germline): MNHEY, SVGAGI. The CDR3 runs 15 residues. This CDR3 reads CASSYSGDRSYEQYF. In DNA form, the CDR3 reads TGTGCCAGCAGTTACTCCGGGGACAGGTCCTACGAGCAGTACTTC.

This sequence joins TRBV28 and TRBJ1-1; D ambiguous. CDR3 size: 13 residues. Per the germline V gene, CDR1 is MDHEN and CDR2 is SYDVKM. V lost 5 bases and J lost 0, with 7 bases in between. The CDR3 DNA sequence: TGTGCCAGCAGTGACAAGATGAACACTGAAGCTTTCTTT. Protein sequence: CASSDKMNTEAFF.

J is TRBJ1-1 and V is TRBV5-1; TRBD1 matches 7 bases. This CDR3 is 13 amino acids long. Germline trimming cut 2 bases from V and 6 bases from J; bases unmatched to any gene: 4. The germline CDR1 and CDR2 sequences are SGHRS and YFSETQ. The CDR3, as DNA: TGCGCCAGCAGCTTACAGGGGCTGCCTGAAGCTTTCTTT. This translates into CASSLQGLPEAFF.

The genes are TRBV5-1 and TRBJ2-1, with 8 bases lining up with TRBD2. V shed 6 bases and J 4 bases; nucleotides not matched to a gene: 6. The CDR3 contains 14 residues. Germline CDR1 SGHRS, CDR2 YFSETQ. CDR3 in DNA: TGCGCCAGCAACAACGGGACTAGGTACAATGAGCAGTTCTTC. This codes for CASNNGTRYNEQFF.

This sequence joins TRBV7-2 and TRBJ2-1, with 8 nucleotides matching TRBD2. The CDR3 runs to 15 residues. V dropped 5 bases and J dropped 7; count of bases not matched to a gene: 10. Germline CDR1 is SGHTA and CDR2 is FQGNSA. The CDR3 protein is CASSSSGGTVNEQFF. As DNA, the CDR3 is TGTGCCAGCAGCAGCAGCGGGGGCACGGTTAATGAGCAGTTCTTC. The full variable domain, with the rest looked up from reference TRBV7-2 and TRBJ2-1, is GAGVSQSPSNKVTEKGKDVELRCDPISGHTALYWYRQSLGQGLEFLIYFQGNSAPDKSGLPSDRFSAERTGGSVSTLTIQRTQQEDSAVYLCASSSSGGTVNEQFFGPGTRLTVL.

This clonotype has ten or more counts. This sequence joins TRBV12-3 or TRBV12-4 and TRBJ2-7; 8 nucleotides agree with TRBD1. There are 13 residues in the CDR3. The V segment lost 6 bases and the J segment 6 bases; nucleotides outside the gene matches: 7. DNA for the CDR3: TGTGCCAGCAGAAAGACAGGGGCCCTCGAGCAGTACTTC. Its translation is CASRKTGALEQYF.

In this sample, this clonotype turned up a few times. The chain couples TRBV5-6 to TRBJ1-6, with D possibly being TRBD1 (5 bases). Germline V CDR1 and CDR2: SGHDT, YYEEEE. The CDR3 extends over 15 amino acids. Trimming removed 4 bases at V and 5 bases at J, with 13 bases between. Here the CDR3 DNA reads TGTGCCAGCAGCCTCCTGAGCAGGGATAATTCACCCCTCCACTTT. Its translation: CASSLLSRDNSPLHF.

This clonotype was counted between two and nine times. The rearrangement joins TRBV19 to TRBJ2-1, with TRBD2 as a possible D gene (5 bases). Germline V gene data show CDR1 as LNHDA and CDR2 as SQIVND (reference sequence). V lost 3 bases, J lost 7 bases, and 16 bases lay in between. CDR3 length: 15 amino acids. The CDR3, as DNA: TGTGCCAGTAGTATCCCGCTTAGCGTCTCAAATGAGCAGTTCTTC. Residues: CASSIPLSVSNEQFF.

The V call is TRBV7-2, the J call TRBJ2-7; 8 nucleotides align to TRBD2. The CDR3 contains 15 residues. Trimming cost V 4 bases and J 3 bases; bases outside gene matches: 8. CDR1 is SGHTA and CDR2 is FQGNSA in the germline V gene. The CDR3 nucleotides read TGTGCCAGCAGCTCCCAAAGCGGGGGCCTCTACGAGCAGTACTTC. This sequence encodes CASSSQSGGLYEQYF.

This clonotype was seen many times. The CDR3 reads CATSELQGAQPQHF. CDR3 nucleotides: TGTGCCACCAGTGAGTTACAGGGGGCTCAGCCCCAGCATTTT. The rearrangement joins TRBV24-1 to TRBJ1-5; 9 positions agree with TRBD1. J lost 6 bases, V lost 4 bases, and 3 bases had no gene match. This CDR3 is 14 amino acids long. From germline, CDR1 is KGHDR and CDR2 SFDVKD.